The text below deals with one TCR beta chain. Source study methods: Reference gene primer amplification gave estimated nucleated cell counts. TCRdb keeps only in-frame clones here, not all; method: immunoSEQ multiplex PCR. V, J and clone size were drawn from that table, and D and trimming were deduced from the DNA. The top ten hold 4% to 6% of the sample, which has around 250,000 clones, over 75% seen once. The sample is drawn from a study of blood T cell repertoires in COVID-19. Whole-study context: Sources were T cells, B-cell-depleted T cells, or PBMCs; the material itself was cDNA or gDNA.

Germline V gives CDR1 MNHEY, CDR2 SVGEGT. V dropped 2 bases and J dropped 6; count of bases not matched to a gene: 7. The CDR3 covers 16 residues. Sequencing was performed on peripheral blood. The V call is TRBV6-2 or TRBV6-3, the J call TRBJ1-6; TRBD1 matches 7 bases. The receptor was derived from a man between 50 and 59 years old with active or convalescent COVID-19. This chain's CDR3 is CASSYGTASRNSPLHF. The DNA of the CDR3 is TGTGCCAGCAGTTACGGGACAGCCAGCCGTAATTCACCCCTCCACTTT.